These 8 T cell receptor beta chains were all obtained from the same sample, sequenced in a study of breast tumors, draining lymph nodes, adjacent tissues. TCRdb redid the calling of the multiplex PCR reads with MiXCR, one entry per CDR3 protein. The table shows 85,000 to 130,000 distinct CDR3 sequences, with around 20% occurring only once. Axillary draining lymph nodes of breast cancer patients supplied the node samples. The sample comprised axillary lymph node tissue. The receptors stem from a female donor with breast cancer. Some clones in this sample may be carry-over from other donors' samples.

This clonotype came up many times. The CDR3 DNA is TGTGCCAGCAGCTTAACCCTAGCGGGGGGGGCACGCGATTCCTACGAGCAGTACTTC. This encodes CASSLTLAGGARDSYEQYF. The gene calls are TRBV7-8 and TRBJ2-7; 12 bases align to TRBD2. J gave up 1 base and V 2 bases, and 12 bases lay outside the gene matches. This CDR3 has 19 residues. Germline lookup yields CDR1 SGHVS and CDR2 FQNEAQ.

This clonotype was seen many times. The chain uses TRBV9 and TRBJ1-2; maybe TRBD1 (5 bases). The CDR3 is 18 residues long. Trimming took off 3 bases at V and 4 bases at J, with 25 bases between the two ends. CDR1 and CDR2 from the germline V gene are SGDLS and YYNGEE. The CDR3 nucleotides read TGTGCCAGCAGCGGGGTGGGTCAGGCGACCCCGGGACTCTATGGCTACACCTTC. Translating gives CASSGVGQATPGLYGYTF. The full variable domain, rest sourced from reference TRBV9 and TRBJ1-2, is DSGVTQTPKHLITATGQRVTLRCSPRSGDLSVYWYQQSLDQGLQFLIQYYNGEERAKGNILERFSAQQFPDLHSELNLSSLELGDSALYFCASSGVGQATPGLYGYTFGSGTRLTVV.

Note on this clonotype: A clone one base away is much larger, so this may be a read error. The gene calls are TRBV6-1 and TRBJ2-3, with D maybe TRBD2 (5 bases). This CDR3 comprises 12 residues. Germline V gene lookup returns CDR1 MNHNS and CDR2 SASEGT. In DNA, the CDR3 is TGTGCCAGCAGTGAAAAGGGAGATATGCAGTATTTT. Its translation: CASSEKGDMQYF.

This clonotype was counted at least ten times. Here the CDR3 DNA reads TGTGCCAGCAGCCAAGAACGTTCCAGGGTTTTAGGATCACCCCTCCACTTT. It is translated as CASSQERSRVLGSPLHF. The chain links TRBV3-1 to TRBJ1-6; TRBD1 is a possible D gene (5 bases). Germline V gene data show CDR1 as LGHDT and CDR2 as YNNKEL (reference sequence). The CDR3 contains 17 residues. V shed 0 bases and J shed 10 bases, with 19 bases lying between them.

Ten or more counts support this clonotype. The chain employs TRBV30 and TRBJ1-5, with 7 positions matching TRBD1. Germline CDR1 reads GTSNPN; CDR2 reads SVGIG (reference sequence). The CDR3 has 13 amino acids. V shed 0 bases and J 6 bases; nucleotides not matched to a gene: 2. The CDR3 here is CAWSVQGSQPQHF. The CDR3 DNA reads as TGTGCCTGGAGTGTACAGGGGAGTCAGCCCCAGCATTTT. Full variable domain (outside the CDR3, taken from reference TRBV30 and TRBJ1-5): SQTIHQWPATLVQPVGSPLSLECTVEGTSNPNLYWYRQAAGRGLQLLFYSVGIGQISSEVPQNLSASRPQDRQFILSSKKLLLSDSGFYLCAWSVQGSQPQHFGDGTRLSIL.

This clonotype was counted at least ten times. The gene calls are TRBV25-1 and TRBJ2-2; no clear D. Between the trimmed V and J ends, which lost 4 bases and 2 bases, there was a span of 8 bases. The CDR3 is 14 amino acids. Germline V gene lookup returns CDR1 MGHDK and CDR2 SYGVNS. The CDR3 region is CASSGVTNTGELFF. As DNA, the CDR3 is TGTGCCAGCAGTGGGGTTACAAACACCGGGGAGCTGTTTTTT. Based on the CDR3 plus reference TRBV25-1 and TRBJ2-2, the full variable domain is EADIYQTPRYLVIGTGKKITLECSQTMGHDKMYWYQQDPGMELHLIHYSYGVNSTEKGDLSSESTVSRIRTEHFPLTLESARPSHTSQYLCASSGVTNTGELFFGEGSRLTVL.

This clonotype showed up many times. In DNA form, the CDR3 reads TGCGCCAGCAGCCCCCGGGTTCGGGAGACCCAGTACTTC. It yields the protein CASSPRVRETQYF. The chain recombines TRBV5-1 with TRBJ2-5; no clear D gene. Trimming stripped 4 bases from V and 5 bases from J, with 12 bases between. This CDR3 spans 13 amino acids. Germline assignment: CDR1 SGHRS and CDR2 YFSETQ.

There are many counts of this clonotype. V is TRBV2 and J is TRBJ2-3; 7 bases agree with TRBD2. CDR1 is SNHLY, CDR2 FYNNEI, per germline. The junction had 9 bases not matched to a gene; V was cut back by 7 bases and J by 2 bases. The CDR3 covers 15 residues. CDR3 protein: CASNWAGVTTDTQYF. The CDR3 region has the DNA TGTGCCAGCAATTGGGCGGGAGTCACCACAGATACGCAGTATTTT.